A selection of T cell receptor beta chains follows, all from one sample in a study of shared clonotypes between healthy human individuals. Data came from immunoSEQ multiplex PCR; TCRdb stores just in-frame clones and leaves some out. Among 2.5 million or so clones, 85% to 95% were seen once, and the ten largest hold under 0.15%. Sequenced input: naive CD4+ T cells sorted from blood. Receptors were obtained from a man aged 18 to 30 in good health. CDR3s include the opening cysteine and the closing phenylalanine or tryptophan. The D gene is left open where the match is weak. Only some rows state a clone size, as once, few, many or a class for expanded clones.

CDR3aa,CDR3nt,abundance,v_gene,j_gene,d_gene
CASSERGYTDTQYF,TGTGCCAGCAGTGAACGGGGCTACACAGATACGCAGTATTTT,-,TRBV6-1,TRBJ2-3,-
CAWSEGSGTQYF,TGTGCCTGGAGTGAGGGGTCCGGGACCCAGTACTTC,-,TRBV30,TRBJ2-5,-
CASSLIDWGDTQYF,TGCGCCAGCAGCTTGATCGATTGGGGAGATACGCAGTATTTT,-,TRBV5-1,TRBJ2-3,-
CASSFRQVTNEQFF,TGTGCCAGCAGCTTTCGGCAGGTTACCAATGAGCAGTTCTTC,-,TRBV11-2,TRBJ2-1,-
CASSKGTGWDTEAFF,TGTGCCAGCAGCAAAGGGACAGGGTGGGACACTGAAGCTTTCTTT,-,TRBV5-6,TRBJ1-1,TRBD1
CASSPDRGPEAFF,TGTGCCAGCAGCCCGGACAGGGGACCCGAAGCTTTCTTT,-,TRBV7-8,TRBJ1-1,TRBD1
CASSSRLAAYTGELFF,TGTGCCAGCAGCTCACGACTAGCGGCTTACACCGGGGAGCTGTTTTTT,-,TRBV9,TRBJ2-2,TRBD2
CASSLEAGRYTF,TGTGCCAGCAGCTTAGAGGCAGGGCGCTACACCTTC,-,TRBV7-2,TRBJ1-2,-
CASSLAQAGVYNEQFF,TGCGCCAGCAGCTTGGCCCAAGCGGGAGTCTACAATGAGCAGTTCTTC,-,TRBV5-1,TRBJ2-1,TRBD2
CASSGGYEQYF,TGCGCCAGCAGCGGGGGATACGAGCAGTACTTC,-,TRBV10-2,TRBJ2-7,-
CASSLVQGSGYTF,TGTGCTAGCAGCTTAGTCCAGGGGAGTGGCTACACCTTC,-,TRBV7-9,TRBJ1-2,-
CASNPEGLEQFF,TGTGCCAGCAACCCGGAGGGTCTTGAGCAGTTCTTC,-,TRBV6-6,TRBJ2-1,-
CASSSTPSYEQYF,TGTGCCAGCAGTTCGACTCCATCCTACGAGCAGTACTTC,-,TRBV27,TRBJ2-7,-
CASSLKSSGTLNTEAFF,TGTGCCAGCAGCTTGAAATCTTCCGGGACCCTGAACACTGAAGCTTTCTTT,-,TRBV5-4,TRBJ1-1,-
CASSGQGFDNSPLHF,TGCGCCAGCAGCGGCCAGGGGTTCGATAATTCACCCCTCCACTTT,-,TRBV5-1,TRBJ1-6,-
CASSPTGEETQYF,TGTGCCAGCTCACCTACAGGGGAAGAGACCCAGTACTTC,-,TRBV18,TRBJ2-5,TRBD1
CASSPVPGAMNTEAFF,TGCGCCAGCAGCCCAGTCCCGGGGGCTATGAACACTGAAGCTTTCTTT,-,TRBV4-1,TRBJ1-1,-
CASSPRDRLNTGELFF,TGCGCCAGCAGTCCACGGGACAGACTTAACACCGGGGAGCTGTTTTTT,-,TRBV23-1,TRBJ2-2,TRBD1
CASSQDFAAGVRSSYEQYF,TGCGCCAGCAGCCAAGACTTCGCAGCGGGAGTACGGAGCTCCTACGAGCAGTACTTC,once,TRBV4-3,TRBJ2-7,TRBD2
CASSPPGASGYNYNEQFF,TGTGCCAGCAGCCCCCCTGGCGCTAGCGGGTATAACTACAATGAGCAGTTCTTC,-,TRBV7-2,TRBJ2-1,TRBD2
CASSSAGTYNEQFF,TGTGCCAGTAGTTCCGCGGGAACCTACAATGAGCAGTTCTTC,-,TRBV19,TRBJ2-1,-
CASSENLPYEQYF,TGTGCCAGCAGTGAAAACTTACCCTACGAGCAGTACTTC,-,TRBV2,TRBJ2-7,-
CAISEREGLYNEQFF,TGTGCCATCAGTGAGCGGGAGGGCCTCTACAATGAGCAGTTCTTC,-,TRBV10-3,TRBJ2-1,TRBD2
CASSLSRGSQAEETQYF,TGTGCCAGCAGTTTATCGAGGGGGAGCCAGGCGGAAGAGACCCAGTACTTC,once,TRBV27,TRBJ2-5,-
CASSPNSNTGELFF,TGTGCCAGCAGCCCCAACTCGAACACCGGGGAGCTGTTTTTT,-,TRBV9,TRBJ2-2,-
CASSLGGTSEQFF,TGTGCCAGCAGCTTAGGAGGGACTTCTGAGCAGTTCTTC,once,TRBV11-3,TRBJ2-1,-
CASSPPALQGYTGELFF,TGTGCCAGCTCACCACCCGCCCTTCAAGGGTACACCGGGGAGCTGTTTTTT,-,TRBV18,TRBJ2-2,-
CASSSGQGIPGYEQYF,TGTGCCAGCAGCTCAGGACAGGGGATCCCGGGGTACGAGCAGTACTTC,-,TRBV5-4,TRBJ2-7,TRBD1
CASSFPERIGYGYTF,TGTGCCAGCAGCTTTCCCGAAAGAATAGGCTATGGCTACACCTTC,-,TRBV5-6,TRBJ1-2,-
CASSLGLATDTQYF,TGTGCCAGCAGCTTGGGACTGGCCACAGATACGCAGTATTTT,-,TRBV7-3,TRBJ2-3,-
CASSQDFQGHRFIWANIQYF,TGCGCCAGCAGCCAAGATTTTCAGGGACATCGGTTTATCTGGGCAAACATTCAGTACTTC,-,TRBV4-1,TRBJ2-4,-
CASSSISPRGGNEQFF,TGCGCCAGCAGCTCTATTAGTCCAAGGGGAGGCAATGAGCAGTTCTTC,-,TRBV5-1,TRBJ2-1,-
CASSPVLSYSNQPQHF,TGTGCCAGCAGTCCCGTTTTGAGTTATAGCAATCAGCCCCAGCATTTT,-,TRBV27,TRBJ1-5,-
CASSASGTVYGYTF,TGTGCCAGCAGCGCCTCGGGGACAGTATATGGCTACACCTTC,-,TRBV7-9,TRBJ1-2,TRBD1
CASRVTLNTEAFF,TGTGCCAGCAGGGTCACCCTGAACACTGAAGCTTTCTTT,-,TRBV2,TRBJ1-1,-
CASSKQGPYEQYF,TGTGCCAGCAGTAAACAGGGGCCCTACGAGCAGTACTTC,-,TRBV7-2,TRBJ2-7,TRBD1
CASSLAPGRELFF,TGCGCCAGCAGCTTGGCCCCGGGACGGGAGCTGTTTTTT,-,TRBV5-1,TRBJ2-2,-
CASSKGTEAFF,TGTGCCAGCAGCAAAGGCACTGAAGCTTTCTTT,few,TRBV5-4,TRBJ1-1,-
CASSLVGGANYGYTF,TGTGCCAGCAGCTTGGTAGGGGGAGCTAACTATGGCTACACCTTC,once,TRBV5-4,TRBJ1-2,-
CASSPRQGYEQYF,TGTGCCAGCAGCCCCCGACAAGGGTACGAGCAGTACTTC,once,TRBV7-6,TRBJ2-7,-
CASSLGLAREQFF,TGTGCCAGTAGTCTGGGACTAGCACGTGAGCAGTTCTTC,-,TRBV19,TRBJ2-1,TRBD2
CASSLSGGATTNEKLFF,TGCGCCAGCAGCTTGAGCGGGGGCGCTACAACTAATGAAAAACTGTTTTTT,-,TRBV5-1,TRBJ1-4,-
CASSLTEGGSPLHF,TGTGCCAGCAGTTTAACGGAAGGAGGTTCACCCCTCCACTTT,-,TRBV27,TRBJ1-6,-
CASSLQGARNTIYF,TGTGCCAGCAGCCTTCAGGGGGCTAGAAACACCATATATTTT,-,TRBV7-2,TRBJ1-3,TRBD1
CASSPLGGAPGNTIYF,TGTGCCAGCAGCCCGCTAGGGGGGGCTCCTGGAAACACCATATATTTT,-,TRBV7-2,TRBJ1-3,-
CASSVQGRVTDTQYF,TGTGCCAGCAGCGTACAGGGCAGGGTGACAGATACGCAGTATTTT,-,TRBV9,TRBJ2-3,-
CATYRRLNTEAFF,TGTGCCACGTACAGGCGGTTGAACACTGAAGCTTTCTTT,-,TRBV28,TRBJ1-1,-
CASSFMGEGYF,TGTGCCAGCAGCTTCATGGGAGAAGGGTACTTC,-,TRBV7-9,TRBJ2-5,-
CATSAYREGRTEAFF,TGTGCCACCAGCGCCTACAGGGAGGGAAGGACTGAAGCTTTCTTT,-,TRBV15,TRBJ1-1,-
CASSYVRGSRSPLHF,TGTGCCAGCAGTTATGTTCGGGGTTCGAGGTCACCCCTCCACTTT,-,TRBV6-5,TRBJ1-6,-
CASSVTGGGYEQYF,TGTGCCAGCAGCGTGACAGGGGGAGGCTACGAGCAGTACTTC,-,TRBV11-2,TRBJ2-7,TRBD1
CASSRDRANEKLFF,TGTGCCAGCAGCCGAGACAGGGCTAATGAAAAACTGTTTTTT,-,TRBV2,TRBJ1-4,TRBD1